This TCR beta chain originates from a study of T cell responses to AZD1222 COVID-19 vaccine. Study summary: Second-dose groups at about 4 or about 12 weeks were pooled.

This table comes from immunoSEQ multiplex PCR, and its TCRdb copy is limited to in-frame clones, with some not included. Of about 130,000 clones detected, about 90% appear once; the ten largest clones hold roughly 1.6%. A note on this clone: Its antigen remains unidentified.

General observations from the study: The study found Spike-specific TCR breadth and depth rose after two AZD1222 doses. Donors were chiefly white British, with a greater number of females, and clonal diversity was perhaps underestimated.

This clonotype was sampled from an adult in good health. Here the sequenced sample was peripheral blood, taken on day 0 of AZD1222 vaccination.

CDR3 DNA: TGTGCCAGCTCCCCCTTGGGACGAACTCAGGGGACCCAGTACTTC. Encoded protein: CASSPLGRTQGTQYF. The chain links TRBV28 to TRBJ2-5; the D gene could be TRBD1 or TRBD2 (5 bases each). Germline CDR1 is MDHEN and CDR2 is SYDVKM. This CDR3 comprises 15 residues. Trimming took off 8 bases at V and 7 bases at J, with 23 bases between the two ends.